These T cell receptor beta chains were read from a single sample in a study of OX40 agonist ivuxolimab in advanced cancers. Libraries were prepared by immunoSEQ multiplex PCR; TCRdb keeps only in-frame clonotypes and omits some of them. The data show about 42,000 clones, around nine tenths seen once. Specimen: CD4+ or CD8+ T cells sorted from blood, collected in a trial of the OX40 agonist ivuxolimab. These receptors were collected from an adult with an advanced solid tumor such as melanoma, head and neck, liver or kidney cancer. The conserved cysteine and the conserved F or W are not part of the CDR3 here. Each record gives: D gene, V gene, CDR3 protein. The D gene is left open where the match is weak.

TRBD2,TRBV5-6,ASSWGLAGLQETQY
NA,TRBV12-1,APWDSRYRELF
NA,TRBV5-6,ASSLEGGVALQHTDTQY
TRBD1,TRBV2,ARGRGTGNKNTEAF
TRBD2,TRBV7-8,ASSLVPGRAYEQY
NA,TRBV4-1,ASSPGLDDTQY
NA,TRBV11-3,ASSLEYPRDGYT
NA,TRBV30,AWSAFRQTEAF
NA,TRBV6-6,ASSYPPQGFGELF
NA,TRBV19,ASSTPRLGNTEAF
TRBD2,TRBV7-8,ASSASGTSGGHEQY
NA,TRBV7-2,ASSLVPWGGGGYT
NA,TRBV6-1,ASTADGSSYEQY
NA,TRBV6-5,ASSYSGANQPQH
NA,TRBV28,ASSFRDQPQH
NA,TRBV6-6,ASSYSTPNEQF
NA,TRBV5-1,ASSSEPAANEKLF
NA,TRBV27,ASSEANTEAF
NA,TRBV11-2,ASSLVGSYYGYT
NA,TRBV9,ASRNLYGYT
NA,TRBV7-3,ASSLLGADTQY
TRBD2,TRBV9,ASTTSGVGVQY
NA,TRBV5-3,ARSLASAGCSNQPQH
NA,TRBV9,ASSATGGQGGYT
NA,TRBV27,ASSLNTGATYGYT
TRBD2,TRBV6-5,ASRSSGGLSYEQY
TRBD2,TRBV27,ASRGTSGRETQY
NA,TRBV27,ASSPQRRFYGYT